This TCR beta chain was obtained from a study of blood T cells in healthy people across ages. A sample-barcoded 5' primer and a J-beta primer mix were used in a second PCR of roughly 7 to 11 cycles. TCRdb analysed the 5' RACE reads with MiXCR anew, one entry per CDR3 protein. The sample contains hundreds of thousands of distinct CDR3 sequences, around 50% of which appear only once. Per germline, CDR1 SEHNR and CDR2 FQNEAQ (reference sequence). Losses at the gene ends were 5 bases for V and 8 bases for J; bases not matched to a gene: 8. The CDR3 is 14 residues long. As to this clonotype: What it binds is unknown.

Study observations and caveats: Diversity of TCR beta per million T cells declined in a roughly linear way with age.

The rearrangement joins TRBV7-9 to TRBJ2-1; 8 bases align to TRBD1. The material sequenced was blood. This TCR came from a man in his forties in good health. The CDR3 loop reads CASSGRDRPDEQFF. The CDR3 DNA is TGTGCCAGCAGCGGCCGGGACAGGCCAGATGAGCAGTTCTTC.